A selection of T cell receptor beta chains follows, all from one sample in a study of blood T cell repertoires in COVID-19. Repertoires were generated with immunoSEQ multiplex PCR, while TCRdb's copy carries only in-frame clones and drops some. The sample lists about 140,000 clones, roughly nine tenths occurring once. Sequencing was done on a sample of peripheral blood. Receptors were obtained from a human donor in a cohort sampled during active COVID-19. Each CDR3 is given with its conserved first and last residue. D genes are given only for firm matches. Clone sizes are given selectively: once, few, many, or a class where the clone is expanded.

D gene: NA; V gene: TRBV2; clone size: NA; J gene: TRBJ2-7; CDR3 DNA: TGTGCCAGCAGGAGAGACTATCCCAGCTCCTACGAGCAGTACTTC; CDR3 protein: CASRRDYPSSYEQYF
D gene: NA; V gene: TRBV15; clone size: NA; J gene: TRBJ2-3; CDR3 DNA: TGTGCCACCAGCAGAGAGGTGGTTAGCGCAGATACGCAGTATTTT; CDR3 protein: CATSREVVSADTQYF
D gene: TRBD2; V gene: TRBV7-9; clone size: NA; J gene: TRBJ2-1; CDR3 DNA: TGTGCCAGCAGCGGGGGACTATTCAATGAGCAGTTCTTC; CDR3 protein: CASSGGLFNEQFF
D gene: TRBD1; V gene: TRBV7-9; clone size: NA; J gene: TRBJ1-4; CDR3 DNA: TGTGCCAGCAGCTTAGGACAGGGGGTTGGTGAAAAACTGTTTTTT; CDR3 protein: CASSLGQGVGEKLFF
D gene: TRBD1; V gene: TRBV19; clone size: NA; J gene: TRBJ1-2; CDR3 DNA: TGTGCCAGTAGTCCGCTCCGACAGGGGGCGAGAGGACCATATGGCTACACCTTC; CDR3 protein: CASSPLRQGARGPYGYTF
D gene: NA; V gene: TRBV28; clone size: NA; J gene: TRBJ1-2; CDR3 DNA: TGTGCCAGCTCGACTGGATTGCGGGGCTACACCTTC; CDR3 protein: CASSTGLRGYTF
D gene: TRBD2; V gene: TRBV27; clone size: once; J gene: TRBJ2-7; CDR3 DNA: TGTGCCAGCAGTCCGGGACTAGCGGGGGATACCTACGAGCAGTACTTC; CDR3 protein: CASSPGLAGDTYEQYF
D gene: TRBD2; V gene: TRBV7-3; clone size: NA; J gene: TRBJ2-5; CDR3 DNA: TGTGCCAGCAGCTTAACTCGACTAGCGGGGGACCAAGAGACCCAGTACTTC; CDR3 protein: CASSLTRLAGDQETQYF
D gene: NA; V gene: TRBV30; clone size: many; J gene: TRBJ2-1; CDR3 DNA: TGTGCCTGGAGTCAGGGCAGGGGGGCCAATGAGCAGTTCTTC; CDR3 protein: CAWSQGRGANEQFF
D gene: TRBD1; V gene: TRBV30; clone size: NA; J gene: TRBJ1-4; CDR3 DNA: TGTGCCTGGAGTCCCATCGGACAGGGACTTAGGGAAAAACTGTTTTTT; CDR3 protein: CAWSPIGQGLREKLFF
D gene: TRBD2; V gene: TRBV4-1; clone size: NA; J gene: TRBJ2-1; CDR3 DNA: TGCGCCAGCGCCGGGACTAACTACAATGAGCAGTTCTTC; CDR3 protein: CASAGTNYNEQFF
D gene: TRBD1; V gene: TRBV5-1; clone size: NA; J gene: TRBJ2-1; CDR3 DNA: TGCGCCAGCAGCTCCAGACCGGGACAGGGGGACAATGAGCAGTTCTTC; CDR3 protein: CASSSRPGQGDNEQFF
D gene: TRBD1; V gene: TRBV5-1; clone size: NA; J gene: TRBJ1-2; CDR3 DNA: TGCGCCAGCAGCTTCGGAGAGTGGTACGAGTCGGGACAGGCGGCGGGAGGCTACACCTTC; CDR3 protein: CASSFGEWYESGQAAGGYTF
D gene: NA; V gene: TRBV2; clone size: NA; J gene: TRBJ1-1; CDR3 DNA: TGTGCCAGCAGTGAACTATTGGGCAGGGTTAACACTGAAGCTTTCTTT; CDR3 protein: CASSELLGRVNTEAFF
D gene: TRBD2; V gene: TRBV9; clone size: few; J gene: TRBJ2-7; CDR3 DNA: TGTGCCAGCAGCGTGGGAGGGCCCGGCTACGAGCAGTACTTC; CDR3 protein: CASSVGGPGYEQYF
D gene: NA; V gene: TRBV7-9; clone size: NA; J gene: TRBJ2-1; CDR3 DNA: TGTGCCAGCAGCGCCGGGACCTACAATGAGCAGTTCTTC; CDR3 protein: CASSAGTYNEQFF
D gene: TRBD1; V gene: TRBV7-9; clone size: NA; J gene: TRBJ1-4; CDR3 DNA: TGTGCCAGCAGCTCAATCGGGGGACAGGTTAATGAAAAACTGTTTTTT; CDR3 protein: CASSSIGGQVNEKLFF
D gene: NA; V gene: TRBV6-5; clone size: NA; J gene: TRBJ1-4; CDR3 DNA: TGTGCCAGCAAGGAGACAGTCGTCCAAAATGAAAAACTGTTTTTT; CDR3 protein: CASKETVVQNEKLFF
D gene: NA; V gene: TRBV6-1; clone size: NA; J gene: TRBJ1-1; CDR3 DNA: TGTGCCAGCAGTGAGGGGAGGGGTCAGAACACTGAAGCTTTCTTT; CDR3 protein: CASSEGRGQNTEAFF
D gene: TRBD1; V gene: TRBV19; clone size: NA; J gene: TRBJ2-7; CDR3 DNA: TGTGCCAGTAGTATGAGCTGGACAGGGGACGAGCAGTACTTC; CDR3 protein: CASSMSWTGDEQYF
D gene: NA; V gene: TRBV7-2; clone size: NA; J gene: TRBJ2-5; CDR3 DNA: TGTGCCAGCAGCTCCCGACCTAGTCAAGAGACCCAGTACTTC; CDR3 protein: CASSSRPSQETQYF
D gene: NA; V gene: TRBV11-3; clone size: NA; J gene: TRBJ1-1; CDR3 DNA: TGTGCCAGCAGCTCATCCGGGACAAGAGATACTGAAGCTTTCTTT; CDR3 protein: CASSSSGTRDTEAFF
D gene: NA; V gene: TRBV24-1; clone size: NA; J gene: TRBJ2-6; CDR3 DNA: TGTGCCACCAGTGAAAACGGGGTAAAAGGGGCCAACGTCCTGACTTTC; CDR3 protein: CATSENGVKGANVLTF
D gene: TRBD2; V gene: TRBV9; clone size: few; J gene: TRBJ2-7; CDR3 DNA: TGTGCCAGCAGCCCGGGACTAGCGAGGTACGAGCAGTACTTC; CDR3 protein: CASSPGLARYEQYF
D gene: NA; V gene: TRBV6-5; clone size: NA; J gene: TRBJ1-2; CDR3 DNA: TGTGCCAGCCGAGAGGGAAACTTCTATGGCTACACCTTC; CDR3 protein: CASREGNFYGYTF
D gene: NA; V gene: TRBV7-8; clone size: NA; J gene: TRBJ2-7; CDR3 DNA: TGTGCCAGCAGCCGGGACTCATCCTACGAGCAGTACTTC; CDR3 protein: CASSRDSSYEQYF
D gene: NA; V gene: TRBV11-2; clone size: few; J gene: TRBJ1-1; CDR3 DNA: TGTGCCAGCAGCTTAGAAGGGGGGGCTGAAGCTTTCTTT; CDR3 protein: CASSLEGGAEAFF
D gene: TRBD2; V gene: TRBV7-8; clone size: NA; J gene: TRBJ2-1; CDR3 DNA: TGTGCCAGCAGCTTAGACGGGACTAGGGTGGTTACTGAGCAGTTCTTC; CDR3 protein: CASSLDGTRVVTEQFF
D gene: NA; V gene: TRBV3-1/TRBV3-2; clone size: NA; J gene: TRBJ1-6; CDR3 DNA: TGTGCCAGCAGCCAAGACCCCCCGACGATACTAAGGGGTAATTCACCCCTCCACTTT; CDR3 protein: CASSQDPPTILRGNSPLHF
D gene: NA; V gene: TRBV10-3; clone size: NA; J gene: TRBJ2-1; CDR3 DNA: TGTGCCATCAGGCGACAGGTAGGATACAATGAGCAGTTCTTC; CDR3 protein: CAIRRQVGYNEQFF
D gene: TRBD2; V gene: TRBV3-1/TRBV3-2; clone size: NA; J gene: TRBJ2-3; CDR3 DNA: TGTGCCAGCAGCTTCGGGGGGGGCACAGATACGCAGTATTTT; CDR3 protein: CASSFGGGTDTQYF
D gene: TRBD1; V gene: TRBV30; clone size: NA; J gene: TRBJ1-5; CDR3 DNA: TGTGCCTGGAGTCAGAGGACAGGTAAGTTCAACCAGCCCCAGCATTTT; CDR3 protein: CAWSQRTGKFNQPQHF
D gene: TRBD1; V gene: TRBV30; clone size: NA; J gene: TRBJ1-2; CDR3 DNA: TGTGCCTGGAGTGCGGGGGGACAGGGTCACTATGGCTACACCTTC; CDR3 protein: CAWSAGGQGHYGYTF
D gene: NA; V gene: TRBV6-6; clone size: NA; J gene: TRBJ1-1; CDR3 DNA: TGTGCCAGCAGTCATCAGGGCACTGAAGCTTTCTTT; CDR3 protein: CASSHQGTEAFF
D gene: TRBD2; V gene: TRBV24-1; clone size: NA; J gene: TRBJ2-5; CDR3 DNA: TGTGCCACCAGTGATTTGGATGACAGCGGGGCGGGAGAGACCCAGTACTTC; CDR3 protein: CATSDLDDSGAGETQYF
D gene: NA; V gene: TRBV2; clone size: NA; J gene: TRBJ2-5; CDR3 DNA: TGTGCCAGCAGACAAATTGCGGGGGAGACCCAGTACTTC; CDR3 protein: CASRQIAGETQYF
D gene: NA; V gene: TRBV11-1; clone size: NA; J gene: TRBJ1-4; CDR3 DNA: TGTGCCAGCAGCTTATCAAAGGGAGTTGGTGAAAAACTGTTTTTT; CDR3 protein: CASSLSKGVGEKLFF
D gene: TRBD2; V gene: TRBV2; clone size: NA; J gene: TRBJ2-5; CDR3 DNA: TGTGCCAGCAGTGAAGTTGCGGGAGGAGAGACCCAGTACTTC; CDR3 protein: CASSEVAGGETQYF
D gene: NA; V gene: TRBV9; clone size: NA; J gene: TRBJ1-6; CDR3 DNA: TGTGCCAGCAGCGTAGCCGGCTCCTATAATTCACCCCTCCACTTT; CDR3 protein: CASSVAGSYNSPLHF
D gene: NA; V gene: TRBV7-8; clone size: NA; J gene: TRBJ1-3; CDR3 DNA: TGTGCCAGCAGCCGAACGACAGGACGGGTTGGAAACACCATATATTTT; CDR3 protein: CASSRTTGRVGNTIYF
D gene: NA; V gene: TRBV5-1; clone size: NA; J gene: TRBJ2-4; CDR3 DNA: TGCGCCAGCAGCTTGGACGGAGGAAAAAACATTCAGTACTTC; CDR3 protein: CASSLDGGKNIQYF
D gene: NA; V gene: TRBV2; clone size: NA; J gene: TRBJ2-7; CDR3 DNA: TGTGCCAGCAGTGAGGGCAGGGTCGAGCAGTACTTC; CDR3 protein: CASSEGRVEQYF
D gene: TRBD1; V gene: TRBV6-5; clone size: once; J gene: TRBJ2-7; CDR3 DNA: TGTGCCAGCAGCCCAACCGGACAGGGGTCACAGGAGCAGTACTTC; CDR3 protein: CASSPTGQGSQEQYF
D gene: TRBD1; V gene: TRBV28; clone size: NA; J gene: TRBJ1-5; CDR3 DNA: TGTGCCAGCAGACCTATTCAGGGGGCCCAATGGAGCAATCAGCCCCAGCATTTT; CDR3 protein: CASRPIQGAQWSNQPQHF
D gene: TRBD2; V gene: TRBV7-2; clone size: NA; J gene: TRBJ2-7; CDR3 DNA: TGTGCCAGCACGGTAGCGGGGGCCTACGAGCAGTACTTC; CDR3 protein: CASTVAGAYEQYF
D gene: TRBD1; V gene: TRBV4-3; clone size: NA; J gene: TRBJ2-7; CDR3 DNA: TGCGCCAGCAGCCAAGACGGGACAGGGAAGTACGAGCAGTACTTC; CDR3 protein: CASSQDGTGKYEQYF
D gene: NA; V gene: TRBV9; clone size: NA; J gene: TRBJ2-5; CDR3 DNA: TGTGCCAGCAGCGTAGGGGCAGGTCAAGAGACCCAGTACTTC; CDR3 protein: CASSVGAGQETQYF
D gene: NA; V gene: TRBV19; clone size: NA; J gene: TRBJ2-7; CDR3 DNA: TGTGCCAGTAGTATTCGACATGGGGAGGCCGAGCAGTACTTC; CDR3 protein: CASSIRHGEAEQYF